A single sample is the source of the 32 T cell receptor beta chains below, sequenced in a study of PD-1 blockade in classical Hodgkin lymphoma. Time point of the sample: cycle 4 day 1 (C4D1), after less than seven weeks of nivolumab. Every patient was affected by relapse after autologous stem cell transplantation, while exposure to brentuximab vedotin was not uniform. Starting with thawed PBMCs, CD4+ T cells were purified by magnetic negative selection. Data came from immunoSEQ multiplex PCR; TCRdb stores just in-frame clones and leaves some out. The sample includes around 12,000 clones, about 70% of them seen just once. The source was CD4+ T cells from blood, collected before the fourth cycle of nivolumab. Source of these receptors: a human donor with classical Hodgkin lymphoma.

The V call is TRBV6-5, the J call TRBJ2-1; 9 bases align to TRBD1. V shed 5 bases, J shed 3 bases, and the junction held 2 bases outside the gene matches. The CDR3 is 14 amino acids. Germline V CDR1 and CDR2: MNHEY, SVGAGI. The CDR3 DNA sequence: TGTGCCAGCAGTGAGACAGGGGGCTACAATGAGCAGTTCTTC. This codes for CASSETGGYNEQFF.

Here the CDR3 DNA reads TGTGCCAGCAGCATACAGGGTGGCACTGAAGCTTTCTTT. Translated: CASSIQGGTEAFF. The rearrangement links TRBV2 to TRBJ1-1, with a tentative D call TRBD1 (6 bases). Trimming left V 6 bases short and J 4 bases short, with 12 bases between. Germline V CDR1 and CDR2: SNHLY, FYNNEI. The CDR3 loop spans 13 amino acids.

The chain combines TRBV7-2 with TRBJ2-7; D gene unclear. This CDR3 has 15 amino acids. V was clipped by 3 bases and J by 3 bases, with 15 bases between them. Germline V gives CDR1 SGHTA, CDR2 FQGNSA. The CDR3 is CASSFSTQSRYEQYF. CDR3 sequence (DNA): TGTGCCAGCAGCTTTAGTACGCAGAGCCGCTACGAGCAGTACTTC.

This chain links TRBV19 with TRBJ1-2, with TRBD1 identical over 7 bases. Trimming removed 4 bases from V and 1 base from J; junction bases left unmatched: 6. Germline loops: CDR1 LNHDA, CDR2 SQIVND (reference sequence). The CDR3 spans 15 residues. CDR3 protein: CASSTQGVDNYGYTF. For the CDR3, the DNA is TGTGCCAGTAGTACGCAGGGGGTAGATAACTATGGCTACACCTTC.

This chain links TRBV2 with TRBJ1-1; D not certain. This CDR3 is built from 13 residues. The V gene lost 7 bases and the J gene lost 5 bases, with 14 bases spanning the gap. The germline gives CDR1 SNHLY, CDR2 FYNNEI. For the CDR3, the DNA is TGTGCCAGCATGAAGGGCTTTATGACTGAAGCTTTCTTT. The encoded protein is CASMKGFMTEAFF.

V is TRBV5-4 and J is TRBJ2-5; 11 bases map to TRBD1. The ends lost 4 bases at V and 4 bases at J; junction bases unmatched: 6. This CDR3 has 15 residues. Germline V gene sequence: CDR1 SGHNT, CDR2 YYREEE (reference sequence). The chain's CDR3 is CASSPRTGGGETQYF. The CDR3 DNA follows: TGTGCCAGCAGCCCCCGGACAGGGGGCGGAGAGACCCAGTACTTC. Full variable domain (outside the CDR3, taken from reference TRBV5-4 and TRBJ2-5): ETGVTQSPTHLIKTRGQQVTLRCSSQSGHNTVSWYQQALGQGPQFIFQYYREEENGRGNFPPRFSGLQFPNYSSELNVNALELDDSALYLCASSPRTGGGETQYFGPGTRLLVL.

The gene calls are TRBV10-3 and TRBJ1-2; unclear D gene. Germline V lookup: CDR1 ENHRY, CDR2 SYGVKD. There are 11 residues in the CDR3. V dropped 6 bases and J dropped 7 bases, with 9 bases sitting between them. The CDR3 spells CAIRSDGGYTF. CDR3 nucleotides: TGTGCCATCAGGTCGGACGGTGGCTACACCTTC.

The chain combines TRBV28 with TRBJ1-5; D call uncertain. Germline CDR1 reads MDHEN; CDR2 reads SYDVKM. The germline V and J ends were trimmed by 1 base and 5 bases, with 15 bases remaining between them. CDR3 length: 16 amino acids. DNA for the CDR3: TGTGCCAGCAGTTTATTGGCCGGGGAGGGTTATCAGCCCCAGCATTTT. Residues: CASSLLAGEGYQPQHF.

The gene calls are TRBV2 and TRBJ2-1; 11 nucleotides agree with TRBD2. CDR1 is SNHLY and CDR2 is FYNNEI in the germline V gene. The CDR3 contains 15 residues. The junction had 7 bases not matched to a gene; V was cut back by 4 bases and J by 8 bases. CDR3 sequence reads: CASSGTSGSWDEQFF. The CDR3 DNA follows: TGTGCCAGCAGTGGCACTAGCGGGAGTTGGGATGAGCAGTTCTTC.

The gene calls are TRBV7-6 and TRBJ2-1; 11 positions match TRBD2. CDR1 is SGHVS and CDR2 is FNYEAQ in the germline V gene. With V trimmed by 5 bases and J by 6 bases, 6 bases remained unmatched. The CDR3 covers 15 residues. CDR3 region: CASSPLAGGGNEQFF. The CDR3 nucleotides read TGTGCCAGCAGCCCCCTAGCGGGAGGAGGCAATGAGCAGTTCTTC. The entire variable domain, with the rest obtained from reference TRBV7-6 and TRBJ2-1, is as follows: GAGVSQSPRYKVTKRGQDVALRCDPISGHVSLYWYRQALGQGPEFLTYFNYEAQQDKSGLPNDRFSAERPEGSISTLTIQRTEQRDSAMYRCASSPLAGGGNEQFFGPGTRLTVL.

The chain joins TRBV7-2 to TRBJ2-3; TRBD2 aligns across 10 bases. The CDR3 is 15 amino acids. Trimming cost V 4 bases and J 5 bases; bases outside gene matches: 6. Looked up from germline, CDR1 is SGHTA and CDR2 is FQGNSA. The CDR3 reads CASSWGGLAKDTQYF. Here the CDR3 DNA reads TGTGCCAGCAGCTGGGGGGGACTAGCGAAAGATACGCAGTATTTT. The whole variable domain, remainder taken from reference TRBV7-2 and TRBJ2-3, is GAGVSQSPSNKVTEKGKDVELRCDPISGHTALYWYRQSLGQGLEFLIYFQGNSAPDKSGLPSDRFSAERTGGSVSTLTIQRTQQEDSAVYLCASSWGGLAKDTQYFGPGTRLTVL.

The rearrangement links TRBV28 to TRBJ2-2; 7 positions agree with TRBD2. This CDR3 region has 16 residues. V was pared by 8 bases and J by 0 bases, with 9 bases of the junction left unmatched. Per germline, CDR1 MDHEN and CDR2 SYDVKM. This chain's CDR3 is CASWRAGTTNTGELFF. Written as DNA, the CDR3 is TGTGCCAGCTGGAGGGCAGGGACTACGAACACCGGGGAGCTGTTTTTT.

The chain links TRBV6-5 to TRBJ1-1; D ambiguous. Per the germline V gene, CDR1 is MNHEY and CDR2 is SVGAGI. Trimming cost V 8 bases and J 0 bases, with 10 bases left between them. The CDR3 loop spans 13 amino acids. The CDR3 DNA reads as TGTGCCAGCCTTGCACAGCTGAACACTGAAGCTTTCTTT. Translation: CASLAQLNTEAFF.

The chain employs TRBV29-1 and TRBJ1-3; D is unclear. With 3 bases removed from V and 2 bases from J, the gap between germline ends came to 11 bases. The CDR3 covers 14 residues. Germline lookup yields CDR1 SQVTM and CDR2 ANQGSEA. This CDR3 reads CSVEFAGTGNTIYF. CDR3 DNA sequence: TGCAGCGTTGAGTTTGCAGGCACTGGAAACACCATATATTTT.

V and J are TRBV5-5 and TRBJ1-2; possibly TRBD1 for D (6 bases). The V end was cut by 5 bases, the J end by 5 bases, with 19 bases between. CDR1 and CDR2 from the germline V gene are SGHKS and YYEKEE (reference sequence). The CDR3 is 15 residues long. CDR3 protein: CASSRDRSVRYGYTF. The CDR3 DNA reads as TGTGCCAGCAGTCGAGACAGGTCTGTGAGGTATGGCTACACCTTC. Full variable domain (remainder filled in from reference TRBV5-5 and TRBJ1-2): DAGVTQSPTHLIKTRGQQVTLRCSPISGHKSVSWYQQVLGQGPQFIFQYYEKEERGRGNFPDRFSARQFPNYSSELNVNALLLGDSALYLCASSRDRSVRYGYTFGSGTRLTVV.

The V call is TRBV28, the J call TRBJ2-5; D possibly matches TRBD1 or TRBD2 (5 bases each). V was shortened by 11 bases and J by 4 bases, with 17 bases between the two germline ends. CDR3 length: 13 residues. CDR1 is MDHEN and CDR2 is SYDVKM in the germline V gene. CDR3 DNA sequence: TGTGCCGCCCTTCGGGGTGGGGGAGAGACCCAGTACTTC. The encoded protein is CAALRGGGETQYF.

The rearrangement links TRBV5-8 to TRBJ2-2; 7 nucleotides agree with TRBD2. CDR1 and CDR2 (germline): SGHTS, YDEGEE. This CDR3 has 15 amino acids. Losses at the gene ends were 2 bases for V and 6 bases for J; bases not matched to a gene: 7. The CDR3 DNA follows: TGTGCCAGCAGCTTTTCCGCCGCGGGAGCCGGGGAGCTGTTTTTT. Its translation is CASSFSAAGAGELFF.

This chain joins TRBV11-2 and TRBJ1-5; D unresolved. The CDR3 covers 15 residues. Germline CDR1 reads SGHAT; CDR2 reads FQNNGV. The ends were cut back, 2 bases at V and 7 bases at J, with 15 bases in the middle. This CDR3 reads CASSLTPTPNQPQHF. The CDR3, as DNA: TGTGCCAGCAGCTTAACCCCCACCCCAAACCAGCCCCAGCATTTT.

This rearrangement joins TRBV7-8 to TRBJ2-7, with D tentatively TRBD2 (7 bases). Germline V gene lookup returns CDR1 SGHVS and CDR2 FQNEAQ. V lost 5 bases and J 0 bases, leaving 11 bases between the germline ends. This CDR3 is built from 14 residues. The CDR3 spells CASSPRGGSYEQYF. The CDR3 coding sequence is TGTGCCAGCAGCCCGAGGGGGGGCTCCTACGAGCAGTACTTC.

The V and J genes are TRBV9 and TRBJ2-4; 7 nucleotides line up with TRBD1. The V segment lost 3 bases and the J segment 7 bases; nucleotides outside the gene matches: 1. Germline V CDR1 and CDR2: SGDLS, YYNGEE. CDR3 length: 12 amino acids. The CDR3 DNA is TGTGCCAGCAGCGCGACAGGGAACATTCAGTACTTC. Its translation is CASSATGNIQYF.

The CDR3 DNA follows: TGTGCCAGCAGCCAGGCAGCAGGGTGGTCTAATGAAAAACTGTTTTTT. Translating it yields CASSQAAGWSNEKLFF. The chain uses TRBV14 and TRBJ1-4; tentatively, D is TRBD1 (5 bases). CDR1 and CDR2 (germline): SGHDN, FVKESK. V was trimmed by 3 bases and J by 3 bases, leaving 14 bases between them. The CDR3 is made up of 16 amino acids.

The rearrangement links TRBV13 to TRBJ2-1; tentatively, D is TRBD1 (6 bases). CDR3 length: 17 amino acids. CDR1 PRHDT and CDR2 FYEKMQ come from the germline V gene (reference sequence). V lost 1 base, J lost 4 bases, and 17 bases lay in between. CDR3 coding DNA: TGTGCCAGCAGCTTAGAACGGAGAGGGGGTATATACAATGAGCAGTTCTTC. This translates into CASSLERRGGIYNEQFF.

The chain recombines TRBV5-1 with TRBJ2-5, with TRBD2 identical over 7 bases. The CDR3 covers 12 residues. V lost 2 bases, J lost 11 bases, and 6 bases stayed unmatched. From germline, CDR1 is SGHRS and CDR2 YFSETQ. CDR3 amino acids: CASSFSGREQYF. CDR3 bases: TGCGCCAGCAGCTTTTCAGGGCGGGAGCAGTACTTC.

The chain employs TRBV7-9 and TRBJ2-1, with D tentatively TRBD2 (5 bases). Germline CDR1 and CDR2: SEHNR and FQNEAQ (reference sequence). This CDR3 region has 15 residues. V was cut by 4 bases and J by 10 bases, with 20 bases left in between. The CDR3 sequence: CASSSTTRRFEEQFF. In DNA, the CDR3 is TGTGCCAGCAGCTCTACGACACGGAGGTTTGAGGAGCAGTTCTTC.

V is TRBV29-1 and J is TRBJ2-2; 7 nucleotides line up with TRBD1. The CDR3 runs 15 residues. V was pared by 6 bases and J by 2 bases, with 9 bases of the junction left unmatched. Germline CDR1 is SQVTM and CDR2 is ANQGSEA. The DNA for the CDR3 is TGCAGCGTAAACCGGGACAGTTATAACACCGGGGAGCTGTTTTTT. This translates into CSVNRDSYNTGELFF.

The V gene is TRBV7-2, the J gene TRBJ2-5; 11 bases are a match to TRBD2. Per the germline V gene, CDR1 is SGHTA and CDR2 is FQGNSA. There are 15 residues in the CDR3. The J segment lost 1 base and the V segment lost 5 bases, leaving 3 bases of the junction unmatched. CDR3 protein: CASSPGTSGQETQYF. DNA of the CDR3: TGTGCCAGCAGCCCCGGGACTAGCGGCCAAGAGACCCAGTACTTC. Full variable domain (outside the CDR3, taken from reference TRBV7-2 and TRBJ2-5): GAGVSQSPSNKVTEKGKDVELRCDPISGHTALYWYRQSLGQGLEFLIYFQGNSAPDKSGLPSDRFSAERTGGSVSTLTIQRTQQEDSAVYLCASSPGTSGQETQYFGPGTRLLVL.

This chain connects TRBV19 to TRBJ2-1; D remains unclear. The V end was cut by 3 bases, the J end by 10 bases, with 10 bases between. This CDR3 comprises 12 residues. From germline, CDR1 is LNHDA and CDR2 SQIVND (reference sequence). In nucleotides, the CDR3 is TGTGCCAGTAGTATTGGATTCCGGGAGCAGTTCTTC. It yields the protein CASSIGFREQFF.

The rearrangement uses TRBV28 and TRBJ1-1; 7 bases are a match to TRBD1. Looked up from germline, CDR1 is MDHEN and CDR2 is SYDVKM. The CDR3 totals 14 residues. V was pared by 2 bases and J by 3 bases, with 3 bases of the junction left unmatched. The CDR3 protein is CASSLPGGHTEAFF. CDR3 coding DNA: TGTGCCAGCAGTTTACCAGGGGGTCACACTGAAGCTTTCTTT.

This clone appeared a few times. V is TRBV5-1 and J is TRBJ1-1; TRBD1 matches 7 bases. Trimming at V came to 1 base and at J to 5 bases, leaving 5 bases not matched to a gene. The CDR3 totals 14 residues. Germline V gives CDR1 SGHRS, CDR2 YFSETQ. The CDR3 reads CASSLTGAGTEAFF. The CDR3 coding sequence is TGCGCCAGCAGCTTGACAGGGGCAGGGACTGAAGCTTTCTTT.

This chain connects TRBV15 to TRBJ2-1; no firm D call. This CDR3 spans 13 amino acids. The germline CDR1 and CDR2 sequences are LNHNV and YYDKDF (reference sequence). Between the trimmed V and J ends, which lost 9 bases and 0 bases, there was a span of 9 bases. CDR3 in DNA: TGTGCCACTCAGTTGTCCTCCTACAATGAGCAGTTCTTC. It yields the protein CATQLSSYNEQFF.

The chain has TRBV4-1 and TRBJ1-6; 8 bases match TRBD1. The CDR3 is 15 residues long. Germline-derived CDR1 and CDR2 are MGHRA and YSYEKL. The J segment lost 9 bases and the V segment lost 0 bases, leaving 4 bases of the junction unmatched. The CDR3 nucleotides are TGCGCCAGCAGCCAAGATGACAGGGGTGGTTCACCCCTCCACTTT. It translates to CASSQDDRGGSPLHF.

In DNA form, the CDR3 reads TGTGCCACCAGCAGAGGGCATAGCAATCAGCCCCAGCATTTT. Translating it yields CATSRGHSNQPQHF. V usage is TRBV15 and J usage is TRBJ1-5; D is unclear. This CDR3 has 14 amino acids. Germline CDR1 is LNHNV and CDR2 is YYDKDF (reference sequence). Trimming left V 1 base short and J 0 bases short, with 4 bases between.